Here is one TCR beta chain with its context. Its antigen is undetermined. V gave up 4 bases and J gave up 7 bases, with 11 bases separating them. The germline gives CDR1 SEHNR, CDR2 FQNEAQ (reference sequence). The CDR3 runs 13 residues. The data belong to a study of cytomegalovirus exposure and HLA in healthy donors. General observations from the study: In an earlier analysis, most TCR beta V segments were productive about 87% or about 30% of the time.

Amplification used 60 Vbeta primers and 13 Jbeta primers. Generated by immunoSEQ multiplex PCR, the TCRdb table keeps only in-frame clones and is missing some. The table records 150,000 to 200,000 clones, around 80% of them present only once. The TCR originated in a woman in her twenties or thirties in good health and CMV-seropositive. Specimen: PBMCs. The rearrangement joins TRBV7-9 to TRBJ2-1; a weak D match, TRBD2 (6 bases). This CDR3 is CASSSGGPNEQFF. The CDR3 nucleotides read TGTGCCAGCAGCTCCGGAGGGCCAAATGAGCAGTTCTTC.